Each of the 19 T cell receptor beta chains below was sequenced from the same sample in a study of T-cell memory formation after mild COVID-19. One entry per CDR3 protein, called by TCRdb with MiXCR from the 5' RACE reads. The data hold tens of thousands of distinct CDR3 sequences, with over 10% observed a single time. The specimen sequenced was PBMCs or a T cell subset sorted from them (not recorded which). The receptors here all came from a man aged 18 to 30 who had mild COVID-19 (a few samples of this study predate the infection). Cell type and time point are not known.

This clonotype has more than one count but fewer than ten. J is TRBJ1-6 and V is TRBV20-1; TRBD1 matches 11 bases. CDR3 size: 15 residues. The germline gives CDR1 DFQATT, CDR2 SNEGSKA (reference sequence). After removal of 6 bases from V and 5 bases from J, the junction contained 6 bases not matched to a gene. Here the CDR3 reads CSASGQGADNSPLHF. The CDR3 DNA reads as TGCAGTGCCTCTGGACAGGGGGCGGATAATTCACCCCTCCACTTT.

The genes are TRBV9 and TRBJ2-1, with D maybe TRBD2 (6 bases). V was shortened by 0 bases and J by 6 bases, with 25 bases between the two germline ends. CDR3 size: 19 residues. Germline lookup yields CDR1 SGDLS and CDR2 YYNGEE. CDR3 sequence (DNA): TGTGCCAGCAGCGTAGTACAAGCGGGCAGGACCGACCACCCCAATGAGCAGTTCTTC. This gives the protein CASSVVQAGRTDHPNEQFF.

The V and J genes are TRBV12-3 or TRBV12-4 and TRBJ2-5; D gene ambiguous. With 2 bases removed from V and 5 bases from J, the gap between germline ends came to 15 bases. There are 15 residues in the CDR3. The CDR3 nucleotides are TGTGCCAGCAGTTTAACCGCCGCTTGGTGGGAGACCCAGTACTTC. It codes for CASSLTAAWWETQYF.

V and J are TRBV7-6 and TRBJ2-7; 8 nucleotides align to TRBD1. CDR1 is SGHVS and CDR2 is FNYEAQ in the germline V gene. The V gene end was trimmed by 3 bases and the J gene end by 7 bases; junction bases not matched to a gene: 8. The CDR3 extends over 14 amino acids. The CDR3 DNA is TGTGCCAGCAGCTTGGCAGGGGGCGTAGAGGAGCAGTACTTC. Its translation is CASSLAGGVEEQYF. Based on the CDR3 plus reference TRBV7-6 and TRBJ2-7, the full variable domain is GAGVSQSPRYKVTKRGQDVALRCDPISGHVSLYWYRQALGQGPEFLTYFNYEAQQDKSGLPNDRFSAERPEGSISTLTIQRTEQRDSAMYRCASSLAGGVEEQYFGPGTRLTVT.

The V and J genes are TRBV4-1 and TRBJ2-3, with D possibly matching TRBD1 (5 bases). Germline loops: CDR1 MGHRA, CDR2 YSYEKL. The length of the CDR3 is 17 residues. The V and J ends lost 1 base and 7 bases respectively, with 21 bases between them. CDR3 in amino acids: CASSQVATATDSNTQYF. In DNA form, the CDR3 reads TGCGCCAGCAGCCAAGTCGCCACCGCGACAGATTCAAATACGCAGTATTTT.

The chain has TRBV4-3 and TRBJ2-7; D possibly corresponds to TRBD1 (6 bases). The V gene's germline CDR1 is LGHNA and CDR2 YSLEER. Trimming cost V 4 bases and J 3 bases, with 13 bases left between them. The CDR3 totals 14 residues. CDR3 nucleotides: TGCGCCAGCAGCCGAAGCCAGGACAGCTACGAGCAGTACTTC. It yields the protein CASSRSQDSYEQYF.

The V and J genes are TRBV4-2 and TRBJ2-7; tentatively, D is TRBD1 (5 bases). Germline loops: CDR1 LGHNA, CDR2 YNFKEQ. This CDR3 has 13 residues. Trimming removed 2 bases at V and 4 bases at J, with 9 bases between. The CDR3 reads CASSQWGSYEQYF. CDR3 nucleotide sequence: TGTGCCAGCAGCCAATGGGGCAGTTACGAGCAGTACTTC.

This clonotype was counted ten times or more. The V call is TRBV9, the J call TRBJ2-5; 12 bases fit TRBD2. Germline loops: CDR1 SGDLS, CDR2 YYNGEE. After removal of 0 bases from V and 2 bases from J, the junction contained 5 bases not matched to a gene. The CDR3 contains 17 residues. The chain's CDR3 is CASSVGLLAGGQETQYF. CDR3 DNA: TGTGCCAGCAGCGTAGGTCTTCTAGCGGGGGGGCAAGAGACCCAGTACTTC.

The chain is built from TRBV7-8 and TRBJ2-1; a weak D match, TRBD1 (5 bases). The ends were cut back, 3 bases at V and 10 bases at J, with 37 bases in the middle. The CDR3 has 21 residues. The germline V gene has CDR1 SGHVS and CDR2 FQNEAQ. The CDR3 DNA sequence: TGTGCCAGCAGCTTTAGTAAGGCTATGTCGGGTAGTTGGGGCAGGCACGGGGAGCAGTTCTTC. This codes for CASSFSKAMSGSWGRHGEQFF. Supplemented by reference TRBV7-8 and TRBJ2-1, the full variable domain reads GAGVSQSPRYKVAKRGQDVALRCDPISGHVSLFWYQQALGQGPEFLTYFQNEAQLDKSGLPSDRFFAERPEGSVSTLKIQRTQQEDSAVYLCASSFSKAMSGSWGRHGEQFFGPGTRLTVL.

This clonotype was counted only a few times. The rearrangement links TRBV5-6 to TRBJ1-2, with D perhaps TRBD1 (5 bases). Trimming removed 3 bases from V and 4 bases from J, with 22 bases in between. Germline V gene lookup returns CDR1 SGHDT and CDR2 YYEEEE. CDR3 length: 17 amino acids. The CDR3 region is CASSWGDLELLLYGYTF. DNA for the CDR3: TGTGCCAGCAGCTGGGGGGACCTGGAGCTCCTCCTCTATGGCTACACCTTC.

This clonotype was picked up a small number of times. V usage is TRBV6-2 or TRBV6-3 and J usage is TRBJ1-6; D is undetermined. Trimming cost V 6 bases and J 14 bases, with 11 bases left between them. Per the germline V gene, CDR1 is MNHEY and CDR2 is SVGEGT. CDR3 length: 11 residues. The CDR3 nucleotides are TGTGCCAGCAGGTACCCGGGGACCCTCCACTTT. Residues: CASRYPGTLHF.

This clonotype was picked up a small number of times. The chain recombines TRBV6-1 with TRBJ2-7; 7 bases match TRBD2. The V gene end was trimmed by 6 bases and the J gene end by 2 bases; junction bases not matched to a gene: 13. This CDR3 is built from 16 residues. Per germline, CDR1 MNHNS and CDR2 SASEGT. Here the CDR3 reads CASRGLSSGETYEQYF. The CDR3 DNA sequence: TGTGCCAGCAGGGGTCTATCGAGCGGGGAGACCTACGAGCAGTACTTC.

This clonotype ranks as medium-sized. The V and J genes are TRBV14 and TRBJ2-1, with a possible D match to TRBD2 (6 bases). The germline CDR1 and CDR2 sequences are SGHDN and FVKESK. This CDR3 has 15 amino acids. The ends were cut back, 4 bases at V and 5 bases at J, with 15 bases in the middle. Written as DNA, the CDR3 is TGTGCCAGCAGCCCCACTGGGACTTCCCACAATGAGCAGTTCTTC. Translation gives CASSPTGTSHNEQFF.

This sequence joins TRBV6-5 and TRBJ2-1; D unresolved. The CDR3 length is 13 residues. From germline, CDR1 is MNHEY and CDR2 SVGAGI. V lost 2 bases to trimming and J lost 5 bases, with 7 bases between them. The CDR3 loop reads CASSYGAHNEQFF. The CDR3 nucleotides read TGTGCCAGCAGTTACGGTGCCCACAATGAGCAGTTCTTC.

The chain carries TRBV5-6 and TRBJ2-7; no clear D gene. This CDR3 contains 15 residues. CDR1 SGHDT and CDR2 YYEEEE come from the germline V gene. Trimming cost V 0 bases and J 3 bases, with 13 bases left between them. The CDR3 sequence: CASSLVGDNFYEQYV. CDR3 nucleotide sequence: TGTGCCAGCAGCTTGGTCGGTGACAACTTCTACGAGCAGTACGTC.

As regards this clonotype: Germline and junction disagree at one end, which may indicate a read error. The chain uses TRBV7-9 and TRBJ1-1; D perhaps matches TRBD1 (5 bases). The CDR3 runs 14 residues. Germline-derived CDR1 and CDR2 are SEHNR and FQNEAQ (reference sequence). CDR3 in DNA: TGTGACAGCTCCCCGGGGGGAAGTAACACTGAAGCTTTCTTT. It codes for CDSSPGGSNTEAFF.

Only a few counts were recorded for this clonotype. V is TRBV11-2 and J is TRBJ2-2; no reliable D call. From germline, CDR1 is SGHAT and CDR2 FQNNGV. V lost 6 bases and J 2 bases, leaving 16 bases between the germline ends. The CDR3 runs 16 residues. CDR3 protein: CASSLSDTGNTGELFF. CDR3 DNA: TGTGCCAGCAGTCTCTCTGACACTGGAAACACCGGGGAGCTGTTTTTT.

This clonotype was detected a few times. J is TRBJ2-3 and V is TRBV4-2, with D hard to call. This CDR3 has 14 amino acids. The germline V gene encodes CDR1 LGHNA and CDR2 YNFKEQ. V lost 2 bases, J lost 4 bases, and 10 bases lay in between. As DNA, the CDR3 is TGTGCCAGCAGCCAACGGCTATTCCCAGATACGCAGTATTTT. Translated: CASSQRLFPDTQYF.

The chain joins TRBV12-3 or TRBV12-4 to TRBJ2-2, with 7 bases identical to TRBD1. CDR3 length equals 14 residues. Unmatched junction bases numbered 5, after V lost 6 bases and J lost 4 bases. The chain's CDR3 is CASRRQGGTGELFF. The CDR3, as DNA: TGTGCCAGCAGAAGACAGGGCGGCACCGGGGAGCTGTTTTTT.